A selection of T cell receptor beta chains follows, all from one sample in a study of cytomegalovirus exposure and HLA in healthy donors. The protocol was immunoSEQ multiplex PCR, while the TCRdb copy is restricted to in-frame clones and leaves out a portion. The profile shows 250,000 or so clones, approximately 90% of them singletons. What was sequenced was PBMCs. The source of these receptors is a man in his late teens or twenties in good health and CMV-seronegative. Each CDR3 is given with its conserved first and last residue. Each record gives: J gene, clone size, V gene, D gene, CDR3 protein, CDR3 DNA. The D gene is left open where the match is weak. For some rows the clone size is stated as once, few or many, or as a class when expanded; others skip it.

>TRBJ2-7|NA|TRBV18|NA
CASSPGRNEQYF
TGTGCCAGCTCACCAGGTAGAAACGAGCAGTACTTC
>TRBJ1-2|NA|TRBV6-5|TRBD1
CASSYSIGTGTYGYTF
TGTGCCAGCAGTTACTCGATAGGGACAGGGACCTATGGCTACACCTTC
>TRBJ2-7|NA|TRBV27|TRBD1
CASSSSLGQVLYEQYF
TGTGCCAGCAGTTCCTCCTTGGGACAGGTCCTCTACGAGCAGTACTTC
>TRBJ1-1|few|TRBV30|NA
CAWTRSGNTEAFF
TGTGCCTGGACCCGCAGTGGGAACACTGAAGCTTTCTTT
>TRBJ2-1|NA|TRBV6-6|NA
CASSYAQGYNEQFF
TGTGCCAGCAGTTACGCACAGGGCTACAATGAGCAGTTCTTC
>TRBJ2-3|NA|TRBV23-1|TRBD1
CASSQDRTGSVGTDTQYF
TGCGCCAGCAGTCAAGATAGGACAGGGTCTGTTGGTACAGATACGCAGTATTTT
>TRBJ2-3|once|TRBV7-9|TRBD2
CASSLLAGSTRDTQYF
TGTGCCAGCAGCTTACTAGCGGGAAGCACTAGAGATACGCAGTATTTT
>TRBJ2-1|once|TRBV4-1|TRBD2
CASSPELSGGHEQFF
TGCGCCAGCAGCCCTGAACTTAGCGGGGGACATGAGCAGTTCTTC
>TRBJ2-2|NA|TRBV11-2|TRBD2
CASSSNSGRFVPGELFF
TGTGCCAGCAGTTCTAATAGCGGGAGGTTTGTTCCCGGGGAGCTGTTTTTT
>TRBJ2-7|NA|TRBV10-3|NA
CAIATGTSYEQYF
TGTGCCATCGCGACGGGGACATCCTACGAGCAGTACTTC
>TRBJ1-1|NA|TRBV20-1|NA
CSAKTGTEAFF
TGCAGTGCTAAAACAGGGACTGAAGCTTTCTTT
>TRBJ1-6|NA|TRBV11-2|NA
CASSGGGHNSPLHF
TGTGCCAGCAGCGGCGGAGGTCACAATTCACCCCTCCACTTT
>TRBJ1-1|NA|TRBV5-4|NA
CASSRNTEAFF
TGTGCCAGCAGCCGGAACACTGAAGCTTTCTTT
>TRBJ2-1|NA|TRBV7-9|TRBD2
CASSPLAGGEQFF
TGTGCCAGCAGCCCCCTAGCGGGGGGTGAGCAGTTCTTC
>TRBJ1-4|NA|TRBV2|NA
CASSAREKLFF
TGTGCCAGCAGTGCTCGTGAAAAACTGTTTTTT
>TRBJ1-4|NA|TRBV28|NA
CASSIPVGRGEKLFF
TGTGCCAGCAGCATCCCTGTGGGGCGGGGTGAAAAACTGTTTTTT
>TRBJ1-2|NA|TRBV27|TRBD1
CASSFLGQGVGYTF
TGTGCCAGCAGTTTCCTGGGACAGGGAGTTGGCTACACCTTC
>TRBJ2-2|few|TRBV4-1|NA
CASSRAGTGELFF
TGCGCCAGCAGCCGGGCGGGGACCGGGGAGCTGTTTTTT
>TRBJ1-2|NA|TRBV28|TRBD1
CASSRGQGHGYTF
TGTGCCAGCAGCCGGGGACAGGGCCATGGCTACACCTTC
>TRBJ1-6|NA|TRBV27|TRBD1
CASSSGQNNSPLHF
TGTGCCAGCAGTTCGGGACAGAATAATTCACCCCTCCACTTT
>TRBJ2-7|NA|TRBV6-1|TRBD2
CAGGGEYEQYF
TGTGCCGGGGGGGGAGAGTACGAGCAGTACTTC